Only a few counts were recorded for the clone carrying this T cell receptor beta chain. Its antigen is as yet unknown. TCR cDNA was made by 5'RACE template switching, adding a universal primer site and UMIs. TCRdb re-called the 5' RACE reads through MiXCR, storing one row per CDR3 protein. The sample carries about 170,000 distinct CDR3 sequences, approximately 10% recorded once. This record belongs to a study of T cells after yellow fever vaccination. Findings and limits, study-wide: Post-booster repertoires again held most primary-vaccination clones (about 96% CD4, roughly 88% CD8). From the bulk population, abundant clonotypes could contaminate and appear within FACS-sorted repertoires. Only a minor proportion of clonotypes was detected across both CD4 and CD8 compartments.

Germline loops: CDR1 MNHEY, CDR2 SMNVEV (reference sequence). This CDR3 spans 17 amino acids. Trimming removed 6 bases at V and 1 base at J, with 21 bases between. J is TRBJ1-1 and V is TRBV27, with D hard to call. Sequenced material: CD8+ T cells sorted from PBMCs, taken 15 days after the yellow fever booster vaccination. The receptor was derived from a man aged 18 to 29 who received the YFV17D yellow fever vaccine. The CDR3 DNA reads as TGTGCCAGCAGCGTGCGGATATTACGGGGTACGAACACTGAAGCTTTCTTT. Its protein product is CASSVRILRGTNTEAFF.